This T cell receptor beta chain was sequenced during a study of cytomegalovirus exposure and HLA in healthy donors. Background on the study: Unique TCR beta sequences numbering about 100 million came from about 180 million T cells in an earlier analysis.

J lost 3 bases, V lost 5 bases, and 7 bases had no gene match. Germline values: CDR1 SGHAT, CDR2 FQNNGV. The CDR3 sequence is 14 residues long. Regarding the study as a whole: CMV serostatus alone was available as immune exposure information. The number of N-insertions in an Asian-associated ancestry cluster was reportedly below the roughly 700-donor mean in a later analysis.

Regarding this clone: Its antigen is as yet unknown.

PCR used 60 Vbeta primers and 13 Jbeta primers. Clones were read by immunoSEQ multiplex PCR, and TCRdb kept only the in-frame ones, dropping some. The sample has some 200,000 clones; almost 70% are singletons. Sequenced sample: PBMCs. This TCR was sampled from a man between 40 and 49 years old in good health and CMV-seropositive. The chain links TRBV11-2 to TRBJ2-7; 7 positions match TRBD1. The CDR3 nucleotides are TGTGCCAGCAGCGGCCACAGGGGCTACTACGAGCAGTACTTC. Residues: CASSGHRGYYEQYF. Drawing the rest from reference TRBV11-2 and TRBJ2-7, the complete variable domain is EAGVAQSPRYKIIEKRQSVAFWCNPISGHATLYWYQQILGQGPKLLIQFQNNGVVDDSQLPKDRFSAERLKGVDSTLKIQPAKLEDSAVYLCASSGHRGYYEQYFGPGTRLTVT.